The present TCR beta chain was sequenced within a study of response to subunit inactivated influenza vaccine. About this clonotype: As yet, its antigen is unknown.

Broader study findings: Every seasonal influenza vaccination brings in few new T cells, the authors suggested.

CDR1 and CDR2 (germline): MDHEN, SYDVKM. There are 18 residues in the CDR3. Trimming took 3 bases from V and 6 from J; bases not matched to a gene: 16. TCRdb itself ran the RT-PCR reads through MiXCR, one entry per CDR3 protein. This table holds about 580,000 distinct CDR3 sequences, about 14% found once. Sample: PBMCs from blood, taken 11 to 12 days after vaccination. This chain uses TRBV28 with TRBJ2-3, with 9 positions matching TRBD2. This receptor was identified in a man aged 50 to 60 who received an inactivated influenza vaccine. The DNA for the CDR3 is TGTGCCAGCAGTTTGGCGGGAGGGCCTTCGTTCGTGTCGGATACGCAGTATTTT. This sequence encodes CASSLAGGPSFVSDTQYF.